This TCR beta chain was identified in a study of blood T cell repertoires in COVID-19 (TCRdb year 2020). A note on the overall study: Collaborator samples came from the United States, Italy and Spain and covered acute and convalescent phases of COVID-19. The prospective study material was composed of cDNA or gDNA derived from T cells, B-cell-depleted T cells, or PBMCs. Deeply sampled blood TCRbeta repertoires from subjects exposed to, actively infected with, or recovered from COVID-19 were included in the dataset. A freely available public database, intended as a resource for researchers studying the immune response to SARS-CoV-2, is where the repertoires were released. Samples were obtained from the ongoing ImmuneRACE study (first 160 participants) and from some 1,300 subjects provided by 6 global collaborators. Sample metadata almost always included a de-identified subject ID, COVID-19 status, age in years and sex. HLA class I and class II types, where available, came from metadata supplied by the sample provider rather than from assay-based typing. Study-wide findings and limitations: Clinical and demographic metadata were provided uncurated, with the amount varying by source and participant.

TCRbeta CDR3 regions were amplified from genomic DNA by means of the immunoSEQ Assay, a bias-controlled multiplex PCR. In the original analysis: Within the assay, amplification of reference gene primers was used to estimate how many nucleated cells each sample contained. To quantify the absolute abundance of each unique TCRbeta CDR3 rearrangement, sequence reads were collapsed and filtered. For each sample, productive Simpson clonality was calculated by taking the square root of Simpson's diversity index across productive rearrangements. What TCRdb holds here is the immuneACCESS table cut down to in-frame rearrangements. Part of the clones is not present; checked against another copy, under half of the missing clones reflect an unresolved V gene, and the others are unexplained. That table furnishes V, J and clone size, whereas the DNA furnished D and trimming. This sample holds about 64,000 clones; over 65% were observed only once. The ten largest account for 11% to 15% of the sample.

The germline V gene supplies CDR1 SNHLY and CDR2 FYNNEI. The germline V end is reduced by 10 bases and the J end by 3 bases; junction bases left unmatched: 8. The CDR3 measures 14 amino acids from cysteine to phenylalanine. CDR3 DNA is the only sequence kept; it has 42 bases, read in frame from the first base. Remarks on this clone: It has no known antigen specificity. The sample holds no much larger clone one base away, and base qualities are not on file.

In Seattle, one collaborating source enrolled patients while the infection was active and tracked those patients longitudinally over the course of disease. The collaborating institutions used their own protocols to collect whole blood in K2EDTA tubes. For TCRbeta analysis, collaborators shipped samples as frozen whole blood, isolated PBMCs, or DNA extracted from either of those sample types. The receptor chain draws on TRBV2 and TRBJ2-2; TRBD2 fits 7 bases in the junction. The receptor's source is a man in his 60s with COVID-19, enrolled during active disease. The specimen was peripheral blood. The base sequence is TGTGCCACCTCGGGACTACCTGACACCGGGGAGCTGTTTTTT. Translated, it reads CATSGLPDTGELFF.